The rows below give T cell receptor beta chains drawn from one sample of a study of T cell repertoires in cytomegalovirus infection. TCRdb re-analysed the reads in MiXCR, keeping a single row per CDR3 protein. The sample holds tens of thousands of distinct CDR3 sequences; 21% are singletons and the top ten take approximately 90%. These receptors have no known antigen. The sequencing here drew on CD8+ T cells from cultured PBMCs, taken from culture after CMV antigen stimulation. Every receptor here comes from a human donor in good health (CMV status not recorded). Some clones in this sample may be carry-over from other donors' samples. CDR3s include the opening cysteine and the closing phenylalanine or tryptophan. The order of the fields is V gene, clone size, J gene, CDR3 length, D gene, CDR3 protein, CDR3 DNA. A D gene is named only where the DNA matches it firmly. Clone size, where shown, is once, few, many, or a class for clones that have expanded.

v_gene: TRBV9; abundance: many; j_gene: TRBJ2-7; len: 13; d_gene: -; CDR3aa: CASSPRDSYEQYF; CDR3nt: TGTGCCAGCAGCCCGCGGGACTCCTACGAGCAGTACTTC
v_gene: TRBV7-2; abundance: few; j_gene: TRBJ1-1; len: 15; d_gene: -; CDR3aa: CASSLSGRLNTEAFF; CDR3nt: TGTGCCAGCAGCTTATCGGGCAGATTGAACACTGAAGCTTTCTTT
v_gene: TRBV7-8; abundance: -; j_gene: TRBJ2-3; len: 13; d_gene: TRBD2; CDR3aa: CASSSTSGRTQYF; CDR3nt: TGTGCCAGCAGCTCAACTAGCGGACGGACGCAGTATTTT
v_gene: TRBV7-6; abundance: -; j_gene: TRBJ2-7; len: 16; d_gene: TRBD2; CDR3aa: CASSPRGGGGSYEQYF; CDR3nt: TGTGCCAGCAGCCCCCGAGGCGGCGGGGGCTCCTACGAGCAGTACTTC
v_gene: TRBV25-1; abundance: -; j_gene: TRBJ2-7; len: 12; d_gene: -; CDR3aa: CASREGQAEQYF; CDR3nt: TGTGCCAGCAGGGAGGGTCAAGCCGAGCAGTACTTC
v_gene: TRBV13; abundance: few; j_gene: TRBJ2-1; len: 16; d_gene: TRBD1; CDR3aa: CASSGQDRPSYNEQFF; CDR3nt: TGTGCCAGCAGCGGACAGGACAGGCCGAGCTACAATGAGCAGTTCTTC
v_gene: TRBV2; abundance: -; j_gene: TRBJ1-2; len: 14; d_gene: -; CDR3aa: CASIAGAGLYGYTF; CDR3nt: TGTGCCAGCATTGCAGGTGCAGGGCTCTATGGCTACACCTTC
v_gene: TRBV7-9; abundance: -; j_gene: TRBJ1-2; len: 15; d_gene: -; CDR3aa: CASRQTTGWSYGYTF; CDR3nt: TGTGCCAGCAGGCAAACTACAGGGTGGTCCTATGGCTACACCTTC
v_gene: TRBV12-3/TRBV12-4; abundance: -; j_gene: TRBJ2-5; len: 14; d_gene: -; CDR3aa: CASSSPDTGETQYF; CDR3nt: TGTGCCAGCAGTTCCCCCGACACTGGGGAGACCCAGTACTTC
v_gene: TRBV6-6; abundance: -; j_gene: TRBJ1-5; len: 16; d_gene: -; CDR3aa: CASTPTGAYSNQPQHF; CDR3nt: TGTGCCAGCACCCCGACAGGAGCTTATAGCAATCAGCCCCAGCATTTT
v_gene: TRBV4-3; abundance: -; j_gene: TRBJ2-2; len: 14; d_gene: TRBD1; CDR3aa: CASSQQTGAGELFF; CDR3nt: TGCGCCAGCAGCCAACAAACAGGGGCCGGGGAGCTGTTTTTT
v_gene: TRBV9; abundance: -; j_gene: TRBJ2-7; len: 15; d_gene: -; CDR3aa: CASSPSRGASYEQYF; CDR3nt: TGTGCCAGCAGTCCTAGTAGAGGGGCGAGCTACGAGCAGTACTTC
v_gene: TRBV24-1; abundance: many; j_gene: TRBJ1-2; len: 13; d_gene: -; CDR3aa: CATSDSGGNGYTF; CDR3nt: TGTGCCACCAGTGATTCCGGCGGAAATGGCTACACCTTC
v_gene: TRBV7-6; abundance: -; j_gene: TRBJ2-7; len: 14; d_gene: TRBD1; CDR3aa: CASSLRTGTYEQYF; CDR3nt: TGTGCCAGCAGCTTAAGGACAGGAACCTACGAGCAGTACTTC
v_gene: TRBV9; abundance: -; j_gene: TRBJ2-5; len: 15; d_gene: TRBD1; CDR3aa: CASSNLRDSQETQYF; CDR3nt: TGTGCCAGCAGCAATTTACGGGACAGTCAAGAGACCCAGTACTTC
v_gene: TRBV6-5; abundance: -; j_gene: TRBJ1-1; len: 17; d_gene: -; CDR3aa: CASSYRVTGRGNTEAFF; CDR3nt: TGTGCCAGCAGTTACAGAGTGACAGGCCGGGGGAACACTGAAGCTTTCTTT
v_gene: TRBV7-2; abundance: -; j_gene: TRBJ2-3; len: 18; d_gene: TRBD2; CDR3aa: CASSLGLAGESSTDTQYF; CDR3nt: TGTGCCAGCAGTTTAGGACTAGCGGGAGAGTCTAGCACAGATACGCAGTATTTT
v_gene: TRBV11-2; abundance: few; j_gene: TRBJ2-7; len: 12; d_gene: -; CDR3aa: CASSPPRVEQYF; CDR3nt: TGTGCCAGCAGCCCCCCCAGGGTCGAGCAGTACTTC
v_gene: TRBV7-9; abundance: -; j_gene: TRBJ1-2; len: 14; d_gene: -; CDR3aa: CASSLPEVAYGYTF; CDR3nt: TGTGCCAGCAGCCTACCGGAGGTGGCCTATGGCTACACCTTC
v_gene: TRBV20-1; abundance: few; j_gene: TRBJ1-2; len: 11; d_gene: TRBD1; CDR3aa: CSQDRDDGYTF; CDR3nt: TGCAGTCAAGACAGGGATGATGGCTACACCTTC
v_gene: TRBV7-2; abundance: few; j_gene: TRBJ2-3; len: 18; d_gene: -; CDR3aa: CASSVRGSYRGATDTQYF; CDR3nt: TGTGCCAGCAGCGTAAGGGGAAGTTATCGGGGGGCCACGGATACGCAGTATTTT
v_gene: TRBV7-2; abundance: -; j_gene: TRBJ2-1; len: 14; d_gene: -; CDR3aa: CASSSRQTLNEQFF; CDR3nt: TGTGCCAGCAGCTCTCGACAGACACTAAATGAGCAGTTCTTC
v_gene: TRBV5-6; abundance: few; j_gene: TRBJ2-7; len: 17; d_gene: TRBD2; CDR3aa: CASSLGASGARPYEQYF; CDR3nt: TGTGCCAGCAGCTTGGGGGCCAGCGGGGCAAGACCCTACGAGCAGTACTTC
v_gene: TRBV24-1; abundance: -; j_gene: TRBJ2-6; len: 17; d_gene: TRBD1; CDR3aa: CATSDPDRGLGANVLTF; CDR3nt: TGTGCCACCAGTGACCCAGACAGGGGGCTTGGGGCCAACGTCCTGACTTTC
v_gene: TRBV6-2/TRBV6-3; abundance: few; j_gene: TRBJ2-1; len: 16; d_gene: -; CDR3aa: CASSDLYHRARNEQFF; CDR3nt: TGTGCCAGCAGTGACCTCTACCACAGGGCTCGGAATGAGCAGTTCTTC
v_gene: TRBV7-7; abundance: many; j_gene: TRBJ2-7; len: 14; d_gene: TRBD1; CDR3aa: CASSPGQGAREQYF; CDR3nt: TGTGCCAGCAGCCCAGGACAGGGGGCTAGGGAGCAGTACTTC